The clone carrying this T cell receptor beta chain was counted many times. Its antigen is as yet unknown. An end of the junction differs from the germline gene, which may be a read error. The sample comes from a study of read filtering for tumor transcriptome and immune sequencing. Looked up from germline, CDR1 is LGHDT and CDR2 is YNNKEL (reference sequence). CDR3 length equals 15 residues. Study-wide findings and caveats: IR-seq captured clonotypes deeper and more reliably than RNA-seq.

The library was built from about 400 ng RNA with molecular barcoded adaptors for alpha/delta and beta/gamma chains. One entry per CDR3 protein results from TCRdb running MiXCR on the reads. The repertoire holds 35,000 to 55,000 distinct CDR3 sequences, with 10% to 15% as singletons. Material for sequencing was a population of CD138-negative cells sorted from bone marrow. This sequence originates from a donor aged 40 or over with multiple myeloma. The chain uses TRBV3-1 and TRBJ2-7, with 8 positions matching TRBD1. The CDR3 sequence is CAGSQGRDRGREQYF. Here the CDR3 DNA reads TGTGCCGGCAGCCAAGGTCGAGACAGGGGTCGCGAGCAGTACTTC.